These T cell receptor beta chains were read from a single sample in a study of vaccination and CD4 T cells after COVID-19. TCRdb reprocessed the PCR reads with MiXCR, giving one entry per CDR3 protein. The sample records 15,000 or so distinct CDR3 sequences, about 51% being singletons. For these receptors, no antigen is known. Sequences were derived from CD4+ T cells from blood, cultured in vitro, sampled about 7 months after SARS-CoV-2 vaccination. These receptors were obtained from a human donor who had recovered from COVID-19. The CDR3 runs from the conserved cysteine through the conserved F or W. Fields, in order: CDR3 protein, CDR3 DNA, V gene, D gene, J gene, clone size. A D gene is named only where the DNA matches it firmly. The size field is filled for only some rows; it gives once, few, many or a size class.

CAGQEQSNYGYTF TGTGCCGGACAGGAGCAGTCTAACTATGGCTACACCTTC TRBV7-9 TRBD1 TRBJ1-2 few
CSVTTGLNTEAFF TGCAGTGTTACGACAGGGCTGAACACTGAAGCTTTCTTT TRBV20-1 TRBD1 TRBJ1-1 NA
CSAKGLAGGTYEQYF TGCAGTGCTAAAGGACTAGCGGGAGGAACCTACGAGCAGTACTTC TRBV20-1 TRBD2 TRBJ2-7 NA
CSASPLIYGQGDQPQHF TGCAGTGCTAGCCCCCTAATCTATGGACAGGGAGATCAGCCCCAGCATTTT TRBV20-1 TRBD1 TRBJ1-5 NA
CASSGSGTSYNEQFF TGTGCCAGCAGCGGCAGCGGGACCTCGTACAATGAGCAGTTCTTC TRBV9 TRBD2 TRBJ2-1 NA
CASSGRGQGEGGELFF TGTGCCAGCAGCGGACGAGGACAGGGCGAGGGCGGGGAGCTGTTTTTT TRBV7-9 TRBD1 TRBJ2-2 few
CASSPRTGANGPYSMTEAFF TGCGCCAGCAGCCCAAGGACAGGGGCCAATGGTCCTTATTCGATGACTGAAGCTTTCTTT TRBV4-1 TRBD1 TRBJ1-1 NA
CASSSRYRGDQPQHF TGTGCCAGCAGCTCGAGATATCGGGGCGATCAGCCCCAGCATTTT TRBV7-8 NA TRBJ1-5 few
CATSVGGAGIQPQHF TGTGCCACCAGTGTGGGGGGGGCGGGTATACAGCCCCAGCATTTT TRBV24-1 NA TRBJ1-5 few
CATSRESNQPQHF TGTGCCACCAGCAGAGAGAGCAATCAGCCCCAGCATTTT TRBV15 NA TRBJ1-5 NA
CASSLFSGNTEAFF TGCGCCAGCAGCTTGTTCTCGGGGAACACTGAAGCTTTCTTT TRBV5-1 NA TRBJ1-1 NA
CASSFRSWGTEAFF TGTGCCAGCAGCTTCAGATCCTGGGGTACTGAAGCTTTCTTT TRBV11-2 NA TRBJ1-1 NA
CASSLSPDYEQYF TGTGCCAGCAGCTTATCCCCCGACTACGAGCAGTACTTC TRBV7-9 NA TRBJ2-7 NA
CASSEASPPGLMDSPLHF TGTGCCAGCAGTGAAGCTTCTCCCCCCGGACTGATGGACTCACCCCTCCACTTT TRBV2 NA TRBJ1-6 NA
CASRMNKGYYGYTF TGTGCCAGCAGAATGAATAAGGGGTACTATGGCTACACCTTC TRBV6-2/TRBV6-3 NA TRBJ1-2 NA
CASSFTWPSGNPPGGTDTQYF TGTGCCAGCAGCTTTACTTGGCCTAGCGGAAACCCCCCAGGGGGCACAGATACGCAGTATTTT TRBV7-8 NA TRBJ2-3 NA
CASSLETGNGETQYF TGTGCCAGCAGCTTGGAGACAGGAAATGGGGAGACCCAGTACTTC TRBV5-5 NA TRBJ2-5 NA
CSAGRHQETQYF TGCAGTGCTGGGAGACATCAAGAGACCCAGTACTTC TRBV20-1 NA TRBJ2-5 NA
CASSLERTSGGETQYF TGTGCCAGCAGCTTAGAAAGGACTAGCGGTGGCGAGACCCAGTACTTC TRBV7-6 TRBD2 TRBJ2-5 few
CSVGTPETQYF TGCAGCGTTGGTACCCCCGAGACCCAGTACTTC TRBV29-1 NA TRBJ2-5 NA